These 16 T cell receptor beta chains were all obtained from the same sample, sequenced in a study of pediatric ulcerative colitis. Assay: immunoSEQ multiplex PCR; the TCRdb copy retains only in-frame clones and omits some. The profile shows 50,000 to 65,000 clones, roughly nine tenths of them singletons. Sequences were obtained from blood. These TCRs come from a boy aged 5-17 years with severe ulcerative colitis.

The chain is built from TRBV2 and TRBJ2-3; 10 bases map to TRBD1. V lost 4 bases and J lost 3; bases outside the gene matches: 4. CDR1 and CDR2 from the germline V gene are SNHLY and FYNNEI. This CDR3 is 15 amino acids long. CDR3 sequence: CASSVPGQGTDTQYF. CDR3 nucleotide sequence: TGTGCCAGCAGTGTCCCGGGACAGGGGACAGATACGCAGTATTTT.

On this clone itself: At one of its ends the junction is not consistent with the germline gene, which may arise from a read error. The gene calls are TRBV19 and TRBJ1-1; 10 bases align to TRBD1. Germline V CDR1 and CDR2: LNHDA, SQIVND (reference sequence). There are 16 residues in the CDR3. The CDR3 nucleotides are TGTGCCAGTATAATAACCCCGGGACAGGGGAACGCTGAAGCTTTCTTT. Translation: CASIITPGQGNAEAFF. Together with reference TRBV19 and TRBJ1-1, the CDR3 gives the full variable domain: DGGITQSPKYLFRKEGQNVTLSCEQNLNHDAMYWYRQDPGQGLRLIYYSQIVNDFQKGDIAEGYSVSREKKESFPLTVTSAQKNPTAFYLCASIITPGQGNAEAFFGQGTRLTVV.

This chain joins TRBV6-6 and TRBJ2-1, with 13 bases lining up with TRBD2. The CDR3 has 13 residues. CDR1 is MNHNY, CDR2 SVGAGI, per germline (reference sequence). V shed 9 bases and J 5 bases; nucleotides not matched to a gene: 1. CDR3 DNA sequence: TGTGCCAGTGGGACTAGCGGGAACAATGAGCAGTTCTTC. Its translation: CASGTSGNNEQFF.

CDR3 in amino acids: CASTKGGDESGNTIYF. The DNA of the CDR3 is TGTGCCAGCACCAAAGGGGGAGACGAAAGTGGAAACACCATATATTTT. The chain joins TRBV7-3 to TRBJ1-3; possible D gene TRBD1, 6 bases. The CDR3 has 16 residues. The germline CDR1 and CDR2 sequences are SGHTA and FQGTGA. The V end was cut by 7 bases, the J end by 3 bases, with 19 bases between.

The CDR3 sequence is CASSAGDSQETQYF. The CDR3 region has the DNA TGTGCCAGCTCAGCAGGAGACAGTCAAGAGACCCAGTACTTC. The V gene is TRBV18, the J gene TRBJ2-5; D possibly corresponds to TRBD1 (5 bases). Trimming cost V 5 bases and J 2 bases, with 12 bases left between them. Germline-derived CDR1 and CDR2 are KGHSH and LQKENI. This CDR3 is 14 amino acids long.

CDR3 amino acids: CASSVVASGSDTQYF. The CDR3, as DNA: TGTGCCAGCAGCGTAGTGGCTAGCGGGTCAGATACGCAGTATTTT. The chain is built from TRBV9 and TRBJ2-3, with 8 bases matching TRBD2. The V gene end was trimmed by 0 bases and the J gene end by 4 bases; junction bases not matched to a gene: 4. Germline V lookup: CDR1 SGDLS, CDR2 YYNGEE. This CDR3 region has 15 residues.

V is TRBV11-2 and J is TRBJ2-1, with 8 bases fitting TRBD2. The CDR3 runs 14 residues. V lost 1 base and J lost 7; bases outside the gene matches: 3. Germline V gene data show CDR1 as SGHAT and CDR2 as FQNNGV. DNA of the CDR3: TGTGCCAGCAGCTTAGCGGGAGGGGGGAATGAGCAGTTCTTC. This sequence encodes CASSLAGGGNEQFF.

The CDR3 here is CASSSRGRVNTEAFF. CDR3 in DNA: TGTGCCAGCAGCTCAAGGGGCAGGGTTAACACTGAAGCTTTCTTT. The V and J genes are TRBV7-2 and TRBJ1-1; weak D call: TRBD1 (5 bases). CDR1 SGHTA and CDR2 FQGNSA come from the germline V gene. Trimming pared 4 bases from V and 2 bases from J, leaving 14 bases between. The CDR3 length is 15 residues.

The rearrangement uses TRBV11-2 and TRBJ2-1, with D possibly called TRBD1 or TRBD2 (5 bases each). Germline V gene data show CDR1 as SGHAT and CDR2 as FQNNGV. Between the trimmed V and J ends, which lost 2 bases and 15 bases, there was a span of 11 bases. The CDR3 contains 11 residues. CDR3 nucleotides: TGTGCCAGCAGCTTACTGGGGGAAAGGTTCTTC. Translation: CASSLLGERFF.

The J gene is TRBJ2-3, the V gene TRBV7-2; D uncertain. Looked up from germline, CDR1 is SGHTA and CDR2 is FQGNSA. Trimming stripped 1 base from V and 2 bases from J, with 16 bases between. The CDR3 is 17 residues long. CDR3 DNA: TGTGCCAGCAGCTTAGGCCCCGTGGAGCGACCCACAGATACGCAGTATTTT. Translation: CASSLGPVERPTDTQYF.

The chain employs TRBV5-1 and TRBJ1-4, with no clear D. The germline gives CDR1 SGHRS, CDR2 YFSETQ. Trimming removed 0 bases from V and 5 bases from J, with 11 bases in between. This CDR3 spans 15 amino acids. The CDR3 nucleotides read TGCGCCAGCAGCTTGGCCGCTGGCGGAAATGAAAAACTGTTTTTT. It yields the protein CASSLAAGGNEKLFF. The full variable domain, completed using reference TRBV5-1 and TRBJ1-4, is KAGVTQTPRYLIKTRGQQVTLSCSPISGHRSVSWYQQTPGQGLQFLFEYFSETQRNKGNFPGRFSGRQFSNSRSEMNVSTLELGDSALYLCASSLAAGGNEKLFFGSGTQLSVL.

CDR3 loop: CASRTGGLSYEQYF. CDR3 bases: TGTGCCAGCAGGACAGGGGGCCTCTCCTACGAGCAGTACTTC. The chain couples TRBV7-2 to TRBJ2-7; TRBD1 matches at 10 bases. Germline V CDR1 and CDR2: SGHTA, FQGNSA. V shed 6 bases and J 0 bases; nucleotides not matched to a gene: 2. The CDR3 consists of 14 residues.

This rearrangement joins TRBV11-2 to TRBJ2-7, with D perhaps matching TRBD1 or TRBD2 (5 bases each). The CDR3 totals 15 residues. Trimming stripped 0 bases from V and 4 bases from J, with 13 bases between. Germline V gene sequence: CDR1 SGHAT, CDR2 FQNNGV. CDR3 sequence: CASSLDDGKGYEQYF. The CDR3 DNA is TGTGCCAGCAGCTTAGATGACGGGAAGGGGTACGAGCAGTACTTC.

This clone has a single count. As DNA, the CDR3 is TGTGCCAGCAGCTATTCGACGAATTCAGATACGCAGTATTTT. This codes for CASSYSTNSDTQYF. V and J are TRBV11-3 and TRBJ2-3, with unresolved D. The CDR3 totals 14 residues. Germline V gives CDR1 SGHNT, CDR2 YENEEA. V lost 4 bases and J lost 4, with 12 bases in between. Full variable domain (remainder filled in from reference TRBV11-3 and TRBJ2-3): EAGVVQSPRYKIIEKKQPVAFWCNPISGHNTLYWYLQNLGQGPELLIRYENEEAVDDSQLPKDRFSAERLKGVDSTLKIQPAELGDSAVYLCASSYSTNSDTQYFGPGTRLTVL.

This clone was picked up a small number of times. V gene TRBV27 combines with J gene TRBJ1-5; D remains ambiguous. V was clipped by 3 bases and J by 9 bases, with 12 bases between them. CDR1 and CDR2 (germline): MNHEY, SMNVEV (reference sequence). The CDR3 runs 13 residues. The CDR3 spells CASSLGKGGPQHF. In DNA form, the CDR3 reads TGTGCCAGCAGTTTGGGGAAAGGTGGGCCCCAGCATTTT.

The CDR3 region is CASSLGEGNTIYF. The CDR3 DNA sequence: TGTGCCAGCAGCTTAGGAGAAGGAAACACCATATATTTT. The chain recombines TRBV7-9 with TRBJ1-3; D is unclear. Trimming cost V 1 base and J 4 bases, with 5 bases left between them. Germline values: CDR1 SEHNR, CDR2 FQNEAQ (reference sequence). The CDR3 loop spans 13 amino acids.